Below, 9 T cell receptor beta chains from the same sample are listed, as sequenced in a study of patients and donors after allogeneic stem cell transplantation. TCRdb reprocessed the RT-PCR reads via MiXCR and lists one record per CDR3 protein. The sample consists of 190,000 or so distinct CDR3 sequences, less than 45% of them appearing once. What was sequenced was blood, either unsorted or a sorted T cell fraction (not recorded which). All receptors come from a human donor who was either an allogeneic HSCT recipient or a stem cell or donor lymphocyte infusion donor (not recorded which). It is not recorded whose cells these are; they may come from a transplant donor.

The chain links TRBV5-1 to TRBJ1-2; TRBD1 is a possible D gene (5 bases). Germline values: CDR1 SGHRS, CDR2 YFSETQ. CDR3 size: 16 residues. V was cut by 3 bases and J by 3 bases, with 18 bases left in between. CDR3 DNA: TGCGCCAGCAGCTCACCGGACACCACGATGGACTATGGCTACACCTTC. As protein: CASSSPDTTMDYGYTF.

This sequence joins TRBV20-1 and TRBJ1-1; D unresolved. The V and J ends lost 5 bases and 3 bases respectively, with 13 bases between them. CDR1 DFQATT and CDR2 SNEGSKA come from the germline V gene (reference sequence). This CDR3 has 13 residues. The CDR3 reads CSAYDYGDTEAFF. DNA for the CDR3: TGCAGTGCTTATGACTACGGCGACACTGAAGCTTTCTTT.

The chain has TRBV7-8 and TRBJ1-1, with unresolved D. There are 15 residues in the CDR3. The germline CDR1 and CDR2 sequences are SGHVS and FQNEAQ. Trimming removed 1 base from V and 1 base from J, with 10 bases in between. The CDR3 protein is CASSLEGPRNTEAFF. CDR3 DNA: TGTGCCAGCAGCTTAGAAGGACCCAGGAACACTGAAGCTTTCTTT.

The chain carries TRBV28 and TRBJ1-6; D possibly corresponds to TRBD1 (5 bases). The length of the CDR3 is 15 residues. Germline V gene data show CDR1 as MDHEN and CDR2 as SYDVKM. Trimming removed 3 bases from V and 7 bases from J, with 13 bases in between. The CDR3 DNA is TGTGCCAGCAGTTTGGTAGGGGCTTCAAATTCACCCCTCCACTTT. Amino acids: CASSLVGASNSPLHF.

V usage is TRBV6-2 or TRBV6-3 and J usage is TRBJ2-3, with 7 bases lining up with TRBD2. Germline CDR1 reads MNHEY; CDR2 reads SVGEGT. This CDR3 region has 15 residues. V lost 2 bases to trimming and J lost 2 bases; unmatched junction nucleotides: 4. CDR3 region: CASSYERDYTDTQYF. CDR3 DNA: TGTGCCAGCAGTTACGAGCGGGACTACACAGATACGCAGTATTTT.

V gene TRBV5-1 combines with J gene TRBJ2-7, with 7 bases lining up with TRBD1. Losses at the gene ends were 0 bases for V and 2 bases for J; bases not matched to a gene: 5. Germline V lookup: CDR1 SGHRS, CDR2 YFSETQ. The CDR3 has 15 amino acids. The CDR3 region has the DNA TGCGCCAGCAGCTTGGCCGGGACAGAAACCTACGAGCAGTACTTC. This encodes CASSLAGTETYEQYF.

The rearrangement joins TRBV29-1 to TRBJ2-3; D gene unclear. The germline V gene encodes CDR1 SQVTM and CDR2 ANQGSEA. The ends were cut back, 7 bases at V and 0 bases at J, with 8 bases in the middle. The CDR3 is 12 amino acids. CDR3 amino acids: CSGLASTDTQYF. The CDR3, as DNA: TGCAGCGGGCTGGCTAGCACAGATACGCAGTATTTT.

The chain carries TRBV6-5 and TRBJ1-1; D gene uncertain. Germline V gene lookup returns CDR1 MNHEY and CDR2 SVGAGI. The CDR3 is 14 amino acids. V gave up 3 bases and J gave up 0 bases, with 8 bases separating them. CDR3 in amino acids: CASSYTRLNTEAFF. CDR3 nucleotide sequence: TGTGCCAGCAGTTATACTCGGTTGAACACTGAAGCTTTCTTT.

V is TRBV7-9 and J is TRBJ1-5; 9 nucleotides agree with TRBD1. In germline, CDR1 is SEHNR, CDR2 FQNEAQ (reference sequence). The CDR3 is made up of 17 amino acids. The J segment lost 6 bases and the V segment lost 0 bases, leaving 9 bases of the junction unmatched. CDR3 loop: CASSLAVKGQGSQPQHF. DNA for the CDR3: TGTGCCAGCAGCTTAGCGGTGAAGGGACAGGGTAGTCAGCCCCAGCATTTT.